The rows below give T cell receptor beta chains drawn from one sample of a study of T cells in Graves' hyperthyroidism and ophthalmopathy. MiXCR was run by TCRdb on the multiplex PCR reads, yielding one entry per CDR3 protein. The sample lists roughly 700,000 distinct CDR3 sequences, around 16% occurring once. The material sequenced was blood. The receptors stem from a man aged 45-65 years with Graves' hyperthyroidism. CDR3s include the opening cysteine and the closing phenylalanine or tryptophan. A D gene is named only where the DNA matches it firmly. Clone size, where shown, is once, few, many, or a class for clones that have expanded.

j_call clone_size d_call cdr3_length v_call cdr3_nt cdr3_aa
TRBJ1-2 once TRBD1 14 TRBV12-3/TRBV12-4 TGTGCCAGCAGGTTGGGACAGGCTAACTATGGCTACACCTTC CASRLGQANYGYTF
TRBJ2-2 many TRBD2 14 TRBV12-3/TRBV12-4 TGTGCCAGCAGTTTTAGGAGCGGGGGCGGGGAGCTGTTTTTT CASSFRSGGGELFF
TRBJ2-1 many NA 13 TRBV3-1 TGTGCCAGCAGGCGTGGGGGCTACAATGAGCAGTTCTTC CASRRGGYNEQFF
TRBJ1-5 many NA 13 TRBV5-5 TGTGCCAGCAGCTTGTGGGGGAATCAGCCCCAGCATTTT CASSLWGNQPQHF
TRBJ2-7 few NA 14 TRBV28 TGTGCCAGCAGTTTCTCTGACAGTTCCTACGAGCAGTACTTC CASSFSDSSYEQYF
TRBJ2-3 many TRBD2 14 TRBV7-3 TGTGCCAGCAGCTTAATAGGACTAGGAGATACGCAGTATTTT CASSLIGLGDTQYF
TRBJ2-5 many TRBD2 15 TRBV12-3/TRBV12-4 TGTGCCAGCAGTCCAGGGACTAGCGGGGAAGAGACCCAGTACTTC CASSPGTSGEETQYF
TRBJ2-1 many NA 14 TRBV27 TGTGCCAGCAGTTTATCAGGCGCGCCCAATGAGCAGTTCTTC CASSLSGAPNEQFF
TRBJ2-5 many TRBD2 15 TRBV10-2 TGCGCCAGCATTGCTAGCGGGACTTCGGGGGGGACCCAGTACTTC CASIASGTSGGTQYF
TRBJ2-6 few NA 16 TRBV7-2 TGTGCCAGCAGCTTAATGGGTGACTCTGGGGCCAACGTCCTGACTTTC CASSLMGDSGANVLTF
TRBJ2-2 NA TRBD2 17 TRBV9 TGTGCCAGCAGTCCGCTAGCGGGGTTAACTAACACCGGGGAGCTGTTTTTT CASSPLAGLTNTGELFF
TRBJ1-4 many NA 14 TRBV27 TGTGCCAGCAGTTTGGGTCGGGTTAATGAAAAACTGTTTTTT CASSLGRVNEKLFF
TRBJ1-1 few NA 14 TRBV14 TGTGCCAGCAGCCAATATCGGGACATCCCGGAAGCTTTCTTT CASSQYRDIPEAFF
TRBJ1-4 many NA 13 TRBV4-1 TGCGCCAGCAGCCGTATCACTAATGAAAAACTGTTTTTT CASSRITNEKLFF
TRBJ2-3 NA TRBD2 15 TRBV5-1 TGCGCCAGCACAAACCAGGCGGGGGGGGCAGAGACGCAGTATTTT CASTNQAGGAETQYF
TRBJ1-1 many NA 12 TRBV11-2 TGTGCCAGCAGCCAGGTTCACACTGAAGCTTTCTTT CASSQVHTEAFF
TRBJ2-2 few NA 13 TRBV29-1 TGCAGCCTGAGGACTGGGAACACCGGGGAGCTGTTTTTT CSLRTGNTGELFF
TRBJ1-5 few NA 13 TRBV24-1 TGTGCCACCAGTCTCACTAGCAATCAGCCCCAGCATTTT CATSLTSNQPQHF
TRBJ2-7 few TRBD1 15 TRBV5-1 TGCGCCAGCAGCATGGGACAGGGAACAAACTACGAGCAGTACTTC CASSMGQGTNYEQYF
TRBJ1-3 NA NA 18 TRBV6-5 TGTGCCAGCAGTTATCTCGCTACGATATCCAGCTCTGGAAACACCATATATTTT CASSYLATISSSGNTIYF
TRBJ1-1 many NA 14 TRBV29-1 TGCAGCGTTGAAGAAGTGCGGGGCAGGACTGAAGCTTTCTTT CSVEEVRGRTEAFF
TRBJ2-1 many TRBD2 14 TRBV20-1 TGCAGTGCCCTTGGGACTAGCGGAGTGGGGGAGCAGTTCTTC CSALGTSGVGEQFF
TRBJ2-7 many NA 13 TRBV11-2 TGTGCCAGCAGTCACAACTACGGCCCTGAGCAGTACTTC CASSHNYGPEQYF
TRBJ1-2 many NA 16 TRBV7-2 TGTGCCAGCAGCCCTGGCTACGGGGGACCTAGCTATGGCTACACCTTC CASSPGYGGPSYGYTF
TRBJ2-1 NA TRBD2 19 TRBV7-2 TGTGCCAGCAGCTTAGAGTCTAGCGGGGGGCGTATAGTTCGCAATGAGCAGTTCTTC CASSLESSGGRIVRNEQFF
TRBJ2-1 NA TRBD2 15 TRBV12-5 TGTGCTAGTGCCCACGGGAGGAGCTCCTACAATGAGCAGTTCTTC CASAHGRSSYNEQFF
TRBJ2-2 many NA 15 TRBV2 TGTGCCAAAAGGCTTGGGCGGGGGAACACCGGGGAGCTGTTTTTT CAKRLGRGNTGELFF
TRBJ2-3 NA TRBD2 14 TRBV7-9 TGTGCCAGCAGCCCAGCGGGGTCCGGGAATACGCAGTATTTT CASSPAGSGNTQYF
TRBJ1-4 NA NA 15 TRBV4-1 TGCGCCAGCAGCCAAGTCCTCGGCATAAGAGAAAAACTGTTTTTT CASSQVLGIREKLFF
TRBJ2-7 few TRBD1 13 TRBV29-1 TGCAGCGTCGCCGGGACAGGGTTTTACGAGCAGTACTTC CSVAGTGFYEQYF
TRBJ2-3 many NA 13 TRBV12-3/TRBV12-4 TGTGCCAGCATAACGGGAGACACAGATACGCAGTATTTT CASITGDTDTQYF
TRBJ2-1 few TRBD2 16 TRBV13 TGTGCCAGCAGCTCGACTAGCGGGAGTTGTCGCAATGAGCAGTTCTTC CASSSTSGSCRNEQFF
TRBJ1-1 many NA 14 TRBV7-9 TGTGCCAGCAGCTTCGGGACTGACAACACTGAAGCTTTCTTT CASSFGTDNTEAFF
TRBJ2-1 NA NA 16 TRBV4-1 TGCGCCAGCAGCCAACCCCCTATTAAACCTCACAATGAGCAGTTCTTC CASSQPPIKPHNEQFF
TRBJ2-1 many TRBD2 15 TRBV2 TGTGCCAGCAGTGAGGGACTAGCTGGGTACAATGAGCAGTTCTTC CASSEGLAGYNEQFF
TRBJ2-7 many NA 12 TRBV12-3/TRBV12-4 TGTGCCAGCAGTTTGTGGGGACGCGAGCAGTACTTC CASSLWGREQYF
TRBJ2-2 NA TRBD2 20 TRBV7-6 TGTGCCAGCAGCCCCCCGGGACTAGCGGGAGGGCGACCGAACACCGGGGAGCTGTTTTTT CASSPPGLAGGRPNTGELFF
TRBJ1-5 NA NA 13 TRBV6-5 TGTGCCAGCAGTTACTTACAGGGACAGCCCCAGCATTTT CASSYLQGQPQHF
TRBJ2-2 many NA 15 TRBV12-3/TRBV12-4 TGTGCCAGCAGTCCGCGGACTTGGAACACCGGGGAGCTGTTTTTT CASSPRTWNTGELFF
TRBJ1-3 many NA 12 TRBV2 TGTGCCAGCAGTCCTCAAAGAAACACCATATATTTT CASSPQRNTIYF
TRBJ2-2 many NA 12 TRBV28 TGTGCCAGCAGCCCGGCGACCGGGGAGCTGTTTTTT CASSPATGELFF
TRBJ2-5 NA TRBD2 14 TRBV6-1 TGTGCCAGCAGCCTCTTATCGGGGGGAGAGACCCAGTACTTC CASSLLSGGETQYF
TRBJ1-1 NA NA 15 TRBV19 TGTGCCAGTAGTATATTTAACAGGGAGGTAGCTGAAGCTTTCTTT CASSIFNREVAEAFF
TRBJ1-1 many NA 11 TRBV3-1 TGTGCCAGCAGCCAAGGTCGACGATTGTTCTTT CASSQGRRLFF
TRBJ2-5 many NA 16 TRBV2 TGTGCCAGCAGTGGAGACCAAAACGCCATCCAAGAGACCCAGTACTTC CASSGDQNAIQETQYF
TRBJ1-2 few NA 13 TRBV20-1 TGCAGTGCTAGAGATCCTTTCGGGCATGGCTACACCTTC CSARDPFGHGYTF
TRBJ1-1 once NA 15 TRBV27 TGTGCCAGCAGTTCCTTGGGGGGGCGAGACACTGAAGCTTTCTTT CASSSLGGRDTEAFF
TRBJ2-1 NA NA 14 TRBV20-1 TGCAGTGCTAGTAGCGGAGTCAGATGGAATGAGCAGTTCTTC CSASSGVRWNEQFF
TRBJ2-7 few TRBD1 13 TRBV20-1 TGCAGTGCTACAGGACAGGGGGGGTACGAGCAGTACTTC CSATGQGGYEQYF
TRBJ2-7 many NA 14 TRBV20-1 TGCAGTGCTAGAGGGCCTCCTCGGACCTACGAGCAGTACTTC CSARGPPRTYEQYF
TRBJ2-3 many TRBD2 17 TRBV5-4 TGTGCCAGCAGCTTGAGGGCTAGCGGGCAAAGCACAGATACGCAGTATTTT CASSLRASGQSTDTQYF
TRBJ2-2 many NA 14 TRBV20-1 TGCAGTGCTAGAGTTGAAGGGGCTACCGGGGAGCTGTTTTTT CSARVEGATGELFF